This T cell receptor beta chain was captured by sequencing in a study of beta chain features in type 1 diabetes. Sequencing targeted expressed TCRB transcripts, as all isolated RNA had been reverse transcribed. The method was immunoSEQ multiplex PCR; TCRdb's version includes in-frame clones alone and lacks a portion of them. Among under 200,000 clones listed, 7% to 10% were seen once. The sequence derives from a woman aged 18-29 years in good health. Sequences were obtained from central memory CD4+ T cells from blood.

CDR3 protein: CASSGAGTSQETQYF. The CDR3 DNA reads as TGTGCCAGCAGTGGAGCGGGGACATCCCAAGAGACCCAGTACTTC. The J gene is TRBJ2-5, the V gene TRBV28; maybe TRBD2 (7 bases). CDR3 size: 15 residues. Germline V gene sequence: CDR1 MDHEN, CDR2 SYDVKM. V lost 5 bases and J lost 1, with 14 bases in between.